This TCR beta chain was observed in a study of blood T cell repertoires in COVID-19. Across the study: PBMCs, B-cell-depleted T cells, or T cells provided the cDNA or gDNA that made up the material.

Study processing details: Amplification from reference gene primers served as the basis for estimated nucleated cell counts. Clones were sequenced by immunoSEQ multiplex PCR, and TCRdb holds only the in-frame ones, with some missing. D and trimming come from the DNA, and the V and J calls and clone size come from that table. The sample carries 400,000 to 550,000 clones, nearly 90% recorded once. Trimming left V 6 bases short and J 1 base short, with 15 bases between. The CDR3 sequence is 15 residues long. The V gene's germline CDR1 is MGHDK and CDR2 SYGVNS. The receptor comes from a woman aged 18 to 35 with acute COVID-19. The gene calls are TRBV25-1 and TRBJ1-2; TRBD1 might be the D (6 bases). The sequencing sample was made of PBMCs or T cells enriched from blood (not recorded which). The CDR3, as DNA: TGTGCCAGCAGGCCACAGGGACGGAATAACTATGGCTACACCTTC. This encodes CASRPQGRNNYGYTF.